One sample yielded the 9 T cell receptor beta chains listed below, sequenced in a study of blood T cell repertoires in COVID-19. Measured with immunoSEQ multiplex PCR; TCRdb has only the in-frame clones, and not every one. The sample contains about 42,000 clones, about 82% of which appear only once. The sequenced sample consisted of peripheral blood. The source is a man aged 50-59 years with active COVID-19.

The chain employs TRBV12-3 or TRBV12-4 and TRBJ2-1, with D possibly matching TRBD2 (6 bases). V was shortened by 6 bases and J by 8 bases, with 8 bases between the two germline ends. The CDR3 has 11 amino acids. CDR3 in DNA: TGTGCCAGCAGCCGGGACTATGAGCAGTTCTTC. Protein sequence: CASSRDYEQFF.

V and J are TRBV6-1 and TRBJ2-1; 9 nucleotides match TRBD2. The CDR3 spans 17 residues. Germline V CDR1 and CDR2: MNHNS, SASEGT. V gave up 4 bases and J gave up 1 base; unmatched junction bases: 8. CDR3 residues: CASSVARGLASYNEQFF. As DNA, the CDR3 is TGTGCCAGCAGTGTCGCTCGAGGACTAGCGTCCTACAATGAGCAGTTCTTC.

This rearrangement joins TRBV18 to TRBJ2-3, with TRBD2 as a possible D gene (6 bases). Germline V gene sequence: CDR1 KGHSH, CDR2 LQKENI. Trimming stripped 2 bases from V and 7 bases from J, with 19 bases between. This CDR3 has 16 residues. This CDR3 is CASSPGYRELRNTQYF. The CDR3 nucleotides read TGTGCCAGCTCACCAGGATACCGGGAGTTGCGTAATACGCAGTATTTT.

V and J are TRBV4-1 and TRBJ2-2; D gene unclear. Germline loops: CDR1 MGHRA, CDR2 YSYEKL. The ends were cut back, 0 bases at V and 4 bases at J, with 15 bases in the middle. The CDR3 sequence is 17 residues long. In DNA form, the CDR3 reads TGCGCCAGCAGCCAAGATAGACAACGTCGTGTCACCGGGGAGCTGTTTTTT. This gives the protein CASSQDRQRRVTGELFF.

The genes are TRBV11-3 and TRBJ1-1; a possible D gene is TRBD1 (6 bases). Looked up from germline, CDR1 is SGHNT and CDR2 is YENEEA. V lost 4 bases and J lost 3, with 12 bases in between. This CDR3 spans 14 amino acids. CDR3 region: CASSSTGSHTEAFF. CDR3 nucleotides: TGTGCCAGCAGCTCCACAGGGTCGCACACTGAAGCTTTCTTT.

The gene calls are TRBV11-2 and TRBJ2-1, with 10 bases matching TRBD1. Germline values: CDR1 SGHAT, CDR2 FQNNGV. The CDR3 covers 15 residues. V shed 4 bases and J 8 bases; nucleotides not matched to a gene: 8. The CDR3 DNA is TGTGCCAGCAGCTGGGGAGGACAGGGGGTGGATGAGCAGTTCTTC. Amino acid sequence: CASSWGGQGVDEQFF.

The J gene is TRBJ2-1, the V gene TRBV20-1, with 9 bases fitting TRBD2. The V gene's germline CDR1 is DFQATT and CDR2 SNEGSKA (reference sequence). V was pared by 3 bases and J by 2 bases, with 2 bases of the junction left unmatched. The length of the CDR3 is 14 residues. The CDR3 reads CSASSSGTYNEQFF. In DNA form, the CDR3 reads TGCAGTGCTAGTTCTAGCGGGACCTACAATGAGCAGTTCTTC.

The chain recombines TRBV6-1 with TRBJ2-7; a possible D gene is TRBD1 (5 bases). CDR3 length equals 15 residues. Deletions cut 3 bases from V and 5 bases from J, with 17 bases between. Germline V gives CDR1 MNHNS, CDR2 SASEGT. In DNA form, the CDR3 reads TGTGCCAGCAGTGATGGTGGCAGGGTGGGCGACGAGCAGTACTTC. It yields the protein CASSDGGRVGDEQYF.

V and J are TRBV5-6 and TRBJ2-5; TRBD2 is a possible D gene (6 bases). V was cut by 2 bases and J by 3 bases, with 11 bases left in between. The CDR3 consists of 14 residues. Germline V gene data show CDR1 as SGHDT and CDR2 as YYEEEE. The CDR3 nucleotides are TGTGCCAGCAGCTTACGGGGGACCAAAGAGACCCAGTACTTC. Residues: CASSLRGTKETQYF.